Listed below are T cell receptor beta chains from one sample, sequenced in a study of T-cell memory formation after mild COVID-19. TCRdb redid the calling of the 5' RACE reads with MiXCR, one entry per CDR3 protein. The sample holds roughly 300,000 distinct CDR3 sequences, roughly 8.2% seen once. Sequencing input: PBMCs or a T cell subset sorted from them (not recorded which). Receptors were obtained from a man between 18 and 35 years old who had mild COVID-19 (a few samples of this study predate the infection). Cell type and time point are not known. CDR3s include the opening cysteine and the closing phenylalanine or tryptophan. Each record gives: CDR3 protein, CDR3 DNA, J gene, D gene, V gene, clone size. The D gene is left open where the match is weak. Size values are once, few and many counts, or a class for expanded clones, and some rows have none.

CDR3: CASSRRGGLVNTQYF
DNA: TGTGCCAGCAGTCGGCGGGGGGGCCTCGTAAATACGCAGTATTTT
J: TRBJ2-3
D: TRBD2
V: TRBV12-3/TRBV12-4
size: many

CDR3: CASSLGRTTETQYF
DNA: TGTGCCAGCAGCTTAGGAAGGACTACAGAGACCCAGTACTTC
J: TRBJ2-5
D: NA
V: TRBV11-3
size: few

CDR3: CSVEKPENTEAFF
DNA: TGCAGCGTTGAAAAACCGGAGAACACTGAAGCTTTCTTT
J: TRBJ1-1
D: NA
V: TRBV29-1
size: many

CDR3: CASSVGSGELFF
DNA: TGTGCCAGCAGCGTTGGCTCCGGGGAGCTGTTTTTT
J: TRBJ2-2
D: NA
V: TRBV9
size: many

CDR3: CASSYFGGEKLFF
DNA: TGTGCCAGCAGTTATTTTGGGGGTGAAAAACTGTTTTTT
J: TRBJ1-4
D: NA
V: TRBV12-3/TRBV12-4
size: many

CDR3: CASSRVELQETQYF
DNA: TGTGCCAGCAGCCGGGTGGAGCTACAAGAGACCCAGTACTTC
J: TRBJ2-5
D: NA
V: TRBV6-5
size: NA

CDR3: CASSDLNEVTLHF
DNA: TGTGCCAGCAGTGATCTCAACGAGGTCACCCTCCACTTT
J: TRBJ1-6
D: NA
V: TRBV2
size: NA

CDR3: CASSVGLAGGGETQYF
DNA: TGCGCCAGCAGCGTGGGTCTAGCGGGGGGTGGTGAGACCCAGTACTTC
J: TRBJ2-5
D: TRBD2
V: TRBV5-1
size: NA

CDR3: CASSRGANTGELFF
DNA: TGTGCCAGCAGCCGGGGGGCCAACACCGGGGAGCTGTTTTTT
J: TRBJ2-2
D: NA
V: TRBV3-1
size: many

CDR3: CASSRDRNYGYTF
DNA: TGTGCCAGCAGCCGGGACAGAAACTATGGCTACACCTTC
J: TRBJ1-2
D: TRBD1
V: TRBV6-2/TRBV6-3
size: many

CDR3: CASSPVGLAGNEQFF
DNA: TGCGCCAGCAGCCCTGTCGGACTAGCTGGGAATGAGCAGTTCTTC
J: TRBJ2-1
D: TRBD2
V: TRBV4-3
size: NA

CDR3: CASSNSGGAQETQYF
DNA: TGTGCCAGCAGCAATAGTGGGGGGGCCCAAGAGACCCAGTACTTC
J: TRBJ2-5
D: NA
V: TRBV11-2
size: few

CDR3: CASSQSNSPLHF
DNA: TGCGCCAGCAGCCAATCGAATTCACCCCTCCACTTT
J: TRBJ1-6
D: NA
V: TRBV4-3
size: few

CDR3: CASSLAGAAADTQYF
DNA: TGCGCCAGCAGCTTGGCAGGGGCGGCGGCAGATACGCAGTATTTT
J: TRBJ2-3
D: NA
V: TRBV5-1
size: many

CDR3: CSAAYRGAGTDTQYF
DNA: TGCAGTGCTGCCTACAGGGGAGCGGGCACAGATACGCAGTATTTT
J: TRBJ2-3
D: TRBD1
V: TRBV20-1
size: few

CDR3: CASSLALQGVKTEAFF
DNA: TGTGCCAGCAGCTTAGCCTTACAAGGGGTGAAGACTGAAGCTTTCTTT
J: TRBJ1-1
D: NA
V: TRBV7-9
size: few

CDR3: CASSPGGDRSDEQYF
DNA: TGTGCCAGCAGCCCCGGGGGAGACAGGTCGGACGAGCAGTACTTC
J: TRBJ2-7
D: NA
V: TRBV7-7
size: many

CDR3: CASSQDAGSEETQYF
DNA: TGCGCCAGCAGCCAAGATGCGGGGTCAGAAGAGACCCAGTACTTC
J: TRBJ2-5
D: NA
V: TRBV4-3
size: NA

CDR3: CASSLWPTGFNEQYF
DNA: TGTGCCAGCAGTTTATGGCCCACAGGGTTCAACGAGCAGTACTTC
J: TRBJ2-7
D: NA
V: TRBV27
size: few

CDR3: CASSEGYSNQPQHF
DNA: TGTGCCAGCAGTGAAGGCTATAGCAATCAGCCCCAGCATTTT
J: TRBJ1-5
D: NA
V: TRBV2
size: many

CDR3: CASSSQRLNTEAFF
DNA: TGTGCCAGCAGCTCCCAGCGATTGAACACTGAAGCTTTCTTT
J: TRBJ1-1
D: NA
V: TRBV7-2
size: NA

CDR3: CASSLQGSYEQYF
DNA: TGCGCCAGCAGCTTACAGGGGTCCTACGAGCAGTACTTC
J: TRBJ2-7
D: TRBD1
V: TRBV5-1
size: few

CDR3: CATSRGDADTQYF
DNA: TGTGCCACCAGCAGAGGGGACGCAGATACGCAGTATTTT
J: TRBJ2-3
D: NA
V: TRBV15
size: NA

CDR3: CASGETAAGGTDTQYF
DNA: TGTGCCAGCGGCGAAACGGCAGCGGGGGGCACAGATACGCAGTATTTT
J: TRBJ2-3
D: TRBD2
V: TRBV12-3/TRBV12-4
size: NA

CDR3: CASSGGEEETQYF
DNA: TGTGCCAGCAGCGGAGGGGAGGAAGAGACCCAGTACTTC
J: TRBJ2-5
D: NA
V: TRBV7-9
size: NA

CDR3: CASATQPLVTDTQYF
DNA: TGTGCCAGCGCCACCCAGCCCCTGGTCACAGATACGCAGTATTTT
J: TRBJ2-3
D: NA
V: TRBV9
size: few

CDR3: CASSLLGPETQYF
DNA: TGTGCCAGCAGTTTATTAGGCCCAGAGACCCAGTACTTC
J: TRBJ2-5
D: NA
V: TRBV27
size: NA

CDR3: CASSLGQGGGEKLFF
DNA: TGTGCCAGCAGCTTAGGACAGGGTGGAGGTGAAAAACTGTTTTTT
J: TRBJ1-4
D: TRBD1
V: TRBV11-2
size: NA

CDR3: CASSTRIRSYYGYTF
DNA: TGTGCCAGCAGCACCCGGATCCGGTCGTACTATGGCTACACCTTC
J: TRBJ1-2
D: NA
V: TRBV3-1
size: many

CDR3: CSARGGGGYTF
DNA: TGCAGTGCTAGGGGAGGGGGTGGCTACACCTTC
J: TRBJ1-2
D: NA
V: TRBV20-1
size: NA

CDR3: CASVFGQGSSTEAFF
DNA: TGTGCCAGTGTTTTCGGACAGGGTAGTAGCACTGAAGCTTTCTTT
J: TRBJ1-1
D: TRBD1
V: TRBV7-9
size: many

CDR3: CASSPAWGPQPQHF
DNA: TGTGCCAGCAGTCCCGCCTGGGGACCTCAGCCCCAGCATTTT
J: TRBJ1-5
D: NA
V: TRBV6-2/TRBV6-3
size: NA

CDR3: CASRGLVETQYF
DNA: TGTGCCAGCAGGGGACTAGTCGAGACCCAGTACTTC
J: TRBJ2-5
D: TRBD2
V: TRBV7-9
size: few

CDR3: CGAAVGGQPQHF
DNA: TGTGGGGCCGCGGTGGGAGGTCAGCCCCAGCATTTT
J: TRBJ1-5
D: NA
V: TRBV6-6
size: many

CDR3: CASSLDRGTEAFF
DNA: TGTGCCAGCAGCCTTGACAGGGGAACTGAAGCTTTCTTT
J: TRBJ1-1
D: TRBD1
V: TRBV6-2/TRBV6-3
size: many

CDR3: CASSLYATGGRNTIYF
DNA: TGTGCCAGCAGCCTCTACGCGACAGGGGGTCGAAACACCATATATTTT
J: TRBJ1-3
D: TRBD1
V: TRBV7-2
size: NA

CDR3: CSASRPSGGMYTEAFF
DNA: TGCAGTGCCAGTCGTCCCAGCGGGGGTATGTACACTGAAGCTTTCTTT
J: TRBJ1-1
D: NA
V: TRBV20-1
size: few

CDR3: CASSSTGNRHEQYF
DNA: TGTGCCAGCAGCTCGACAGGGAATCGGCACGAGCAGTACTTC
J: TRBJ2-7
D: TRBD1
V: TRBV11-2
size: many

CDR3: CASLDRVGETQYF
DNA: TGTGCCAGCCTGGACAGGGTTGGGGAGACCCAGTACTTC
J: TRBJ2-5
D: TRBD1
V: TRBV28
size: few

CDR3: CASSTPGGIDTQYF
DNA: TGTGCCAGCAGCACCCCGGGAGGGATAGATACGCAGTATTTT
J: TRBJ2-3
D: TRBD2
V: TRBV7-2
size: NA